The 19 T cell receptor beta chains presented below share a single source sample, sequenced in a study of T cells after yellow fever vaccination (dated by TCRdb to 2018 to 2020). Reading the label with the study, this specimen's treatment or condition is: live attenuated yellow fever vaccine strain. Libraries were made using 5' RACE. The sequencer was an Illumina HiSeq 2500. Through fastp at Q25 and MiXCR, TCRdb rebuilt clones from the public reads, retaining in-frame beta chains. Identical CDR3 proteins give one entry, which carries the most common genes and DNA. The sample includes roughly 250,000 distinct CDR3 sequences, with 10% to 15% observed a single time. The ten largest clones capture about 0.54% of the sample. Sequenced material: CD4+ T cells sorted from PBMCs, taken 45 days after the yellow fever booster vaccination. The receptors were gathered from a man under 40 who received the YFV17D yellow fever vaccine.

This clonotype has just one count. V usage is TRBV30 and J usage is TRBJ2-7; 14 nucleotides line up with TRBD2. In germline, CDR1 is GTSNPN, CDR2 SVGIG (reference sequence). The CDR3 covers 16 residues. V shed 2 bases and J 6 bases; nucleotides not matched to a gene: 9. CDR3: CAWSLRTGTSGSEQYF. The CDR3 coding sequence is TGTGCCTGGAGTTTGAGGACCGGGACTAGCGGGAGCGAGCAGTACTTC.

This clonotype appeared many times. The chain employs TRBV12-3 or TRBV12-4 and TRBJ2-1; 7 bases agree with TRBD2. CDR3 length equals 14 residues. The trim removed 5 bases at V and 6 bases at J, leaving 7 bases unmatched. CDR3 sequence (DNA): TGTGCCAGCAGTCTCGAGCGGGGAACCAATGAGCAGTTCTTC. This sequence encodes CASSLERGTNEQFF.

This clonotype was found many times. The chain carries TRBV20-1 and TRBJ1-2, with a weak D call TRBD1 (5 bases). The CDR3 has 15 residues. V gave up 4 bases and J gave up 0 bases, with 15 bases separating them. The germline gives CDR1 DFQATT, CDR2 SNEGSKA (reference sequence). CDR3 amino acids: CSAMGTDSANYGYTF. CDR3 sequence (DNA): TGCAGTGCTATGGGGACCGACAGTGCTAACTATGGCTACACCTTC.

The V call is TRBV3-1, the J call TRBJ2-3; possibly TRBD1 for D (6 bases). Germline-derived CDR1 and CDR2 are LGHDT and YNNKEL (reference sequence). The CDR3 loop spans 14 amino acids. Trimming stripped 2 bases from V and 9 bases from J, with 15 bases between. As DNA, the CDR3 is TGTGCCAGCAGCCAACGGACAGACTTGTGGACGCAGTATTTT. Encoded protein: CASSQRTDLWTQYF.

The V and J genes are TRBV6-2 or TRBV6-3 and TRBJ2-1; TRBD2 matches at 10 bases. V trimming: 7 bases; J trimming: 4 bases; junction bases outside the gene matches: 10. The CDR3 is made up of 16 amino acids. CDR1 is MNHEY and CDR2 is SVGEGT in the germline V gene. In DNA, the CDR3 is TGTGCCAGCACCCCTTCGACTAGCGGGCCTTACAATGAGCAGTTCTTC. This translates into CASTPSTSGPYNEQFF.

This clonotype was found a few times. This rearrangement joins TRBV5-6 to TRBJ2-2, with D unresolved. This CDR3 spans 14 amino acids. Germline values: CDR1 SGHDT, CDR2 YYEEEE. The V end was cut by 1 base, the J end by 1 base, with 5 bases between. CDR3 DNA: TGTGCCAGCAGCTTGTTCGTGAACACCGGGGAGCTGTTTTTT. It encodes CASSLFVNTGELFF.

This clonotype was counted a few times. The V call is TRBV6-5, the J call TRBJ2-3; no clear D. CDR1 and CDR2 from the germline V gene are MNHEY and SVGAGI. The ends were cut back, 8 bases at V and 6 bases at J, with 12 bases in the middle. This CDR3 spans 12 amino acids. In DNA, the CDR3 is TGTGCCAGCGGCCCCGTTGCGGATACGCAGTATTTT. This codes for CASGPVADTQYF.

This sequence joins TRBV9 and TRBJ2-2, with unresolved D. Germline V gene data show CDR1 as SGDLS and CDR2 as YYNGEE. The CDR3 is made up of 14 amino acids. The V end lost 0 bases, the J end lost 10 bases, and 13 bases lay between the germline ends. DNA of the CDR3: TGTGCCAGCAGCGTAGCAATCGGTCCGCAGGAGCTGTTTTTT. Its translation: CASSVAIGPQELFF.

The chain joins TRBV9 to TRBJ1-3; 7 bases line up with TRBD1. The V gene's germline CDR1 is SGDLS and CDR2 YYNGEE. The CDR3 covers 13 residues. The ends lost 3 bases at V and 7 bases at J; junction bases unmatched: 4. CDR3 nucleotide sequence: TGTGCCAGCAGCGGACAGGGCACTAACACCATATATTTT. It encodes CASSGQGTNTIYF.

The rearrangement links TRBV18 to TRBJ2-1; 9 nucleotides agree with TRBD2. After removal of 6 bases from V and 9 bases from J, the junction contained 9 bases not matched to a gene. The CDR3 spans 14 residues. Looked up from germline, CDR1 is KGHSH and CDR2 is LQKENI. The CDR3 loop is CASSPSLSGGEQFF. CDR3 DNA sequence: TGTGCCAGCTCCCCTAGCCTTAGCGGGGGTGAGCAGTTCTTC.

This clonotype was found a few times. The chain links TRBV4-3 to TRBJ1-5; the D gene is possibly TRBD1 (6 bases). This CDR3 region has 16 residues. The germline CDR1 and CDR2 sequences are LGHNA and YSLEER. The V and J ends lost 4 bases and 10 bases respectively, with 23 bases between them. The CDR3 bases are TGCGCCAGCAGCCGCACGACAGGTGTGGCCATGGAACCCCAGCATTTT. Translated: CASSRTTGVAMEPQHF.

This clonotype was seen a single time. The chain employs TRBV9 and TRBJ2-2; D is unresolved. V lost 4 bases, J lost 4 bases, and 14 bases lay in between. The CDR3 has 15 residues. CDR1 is SGDLS, CDR2 YYNGEE, per germline. The CDR3 protein is CASSPEARATGELFF. The CDR3 nucleotides are TGTGCCAGCAGCCCCGAGGCTAGAGCCACCGGGGAGCTGTTTTTT.

CDR3 coding DNA: TGTGCCAGCTCCTTCGGGCAGACAGCTAACTATGGCTACACCTTC. Amino acids: CASSFGQTANYGYTF. V usage is TRBV25-1 and J usage is TRBJ1-2; TRBD1 might be the D (5 bases). The CDR3 is 15 residues long. The V gene lost 8 bases and the J gene lost 0 bases, with 16 bases spanning the gap. The germline V gene encodes CDR1 MGHDK and CDR2 SYGVNS.

This clonotype was seen a handful of times. The gene calls are TRBV7-2 and TRBJ2-3, with D hard to call. The V gene's germline CDR1 is SGHTA and CDR2 FQGNSA. Trimming removed 7 bases at V and 2 bases at J, with 10 bases between. This CDR3 has 13 amino acids. The CDR3 spells CASNLGTTDTQYF. The DNA of the CDR3 is TGTGCCAGCAACCTCGGTACCACAGATACGCAGTATTTT.

This clonotype was observed a few times. The V and J genes are TRBV24-1 and TRBJ2-1; 10 nucleotides match TRBD2. Germline-derived CDR1 and CDR2 are KGHDR and SFDVKD. The length of the CDR3 is 15 residues. The V and J ends lost 5 bases and 7 bases, in that order; junction bases with no gene match: 7. The CDR3, as DNA: TGTGCCACCAGTGTGGCCCTAGCGGGAGTGAATGAGCAGTTCTTC. As protein: CATSVALAGVNEQFF.

This clonotype occurred a few times. V usage is TRBV12-3 or TRBV12-4 and J usage is TRBJ2-3; TRBD2 matches 9 bases. Trimming cost V 6 bases and J 0 bases; bases outside gene matches: 4. The CDR3 length is 15 residues. This CDR3 reads CASSPSGTSTDTQYF. In DNA form, the CDR3 reads TGTGCCAGCAGCCCTAGCGGGACTAGCACAGATACGCAGTATTTT.

V and J are TRBV5-1 and TRBJ2-2; TRBD2 matches at 8 bases. The CDR3 sequence is 15 residues long. Trimming cost V 4 bases and J 4 bases; bases outside gene matches: 6. Germline V gene sequence: CDR1 SGHRS, CDR2 YFSETQ. The CDR3 protein is CASSGAGVSTGELFF. As DNA, the CDR3 is TGCGCCAGCAGCGGAGCGGGAGTCAGCACCGGGGAGCTGTTTTTT.

This CDR3 is CSVEDEGHEQYF. CDR3 coding DNA: TGCAGCGTTGAAGACGAGGGTCACGAGCAGTACTTC. The chain is built from TRBV29-1 and TRBJ2-7, with a possible D match to TRBD2 (5 bases). CDR1 SQVTM and CDR2 ANQGSEA come from the germline V gene. The CDR3 is 12 residues long. The V and J ends lost 0 bases and 5 bases respectively, with 8 bases between them.

The gene calls are TRBV20-1 and TRBJ1-2, with 7 bases matching TRBD1. Per germline, CDR1 DFQATT and CDR2 SNEGSKA (reference sequence). The CDR3 contains 13 residues. Germline trimming cut 6 bases from V and 3 bases from J; bases unmatched to any gene: 7. As DNA, the CDR3 is TGCAGTGCGAGTTCTGACAGGGACTATGGCTACACCTTC. This encodes CSASSDRDYGYTF.